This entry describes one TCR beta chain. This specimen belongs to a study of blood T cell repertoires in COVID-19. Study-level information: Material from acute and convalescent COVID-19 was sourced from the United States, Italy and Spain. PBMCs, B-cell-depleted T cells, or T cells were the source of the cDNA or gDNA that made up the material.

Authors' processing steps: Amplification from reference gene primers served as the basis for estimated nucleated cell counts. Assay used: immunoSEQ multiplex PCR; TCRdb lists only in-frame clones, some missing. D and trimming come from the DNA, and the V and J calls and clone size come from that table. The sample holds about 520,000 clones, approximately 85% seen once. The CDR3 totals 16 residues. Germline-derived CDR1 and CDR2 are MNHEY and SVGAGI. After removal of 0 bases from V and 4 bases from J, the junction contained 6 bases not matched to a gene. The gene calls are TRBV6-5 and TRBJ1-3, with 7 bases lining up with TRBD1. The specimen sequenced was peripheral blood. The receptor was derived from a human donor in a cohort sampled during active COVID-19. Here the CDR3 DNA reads TGTGCCAGCAGTTACTCTCAACCGGGACAGGGAAACACCATATATTTT. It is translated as CASSYSQPGQGNTIYF.